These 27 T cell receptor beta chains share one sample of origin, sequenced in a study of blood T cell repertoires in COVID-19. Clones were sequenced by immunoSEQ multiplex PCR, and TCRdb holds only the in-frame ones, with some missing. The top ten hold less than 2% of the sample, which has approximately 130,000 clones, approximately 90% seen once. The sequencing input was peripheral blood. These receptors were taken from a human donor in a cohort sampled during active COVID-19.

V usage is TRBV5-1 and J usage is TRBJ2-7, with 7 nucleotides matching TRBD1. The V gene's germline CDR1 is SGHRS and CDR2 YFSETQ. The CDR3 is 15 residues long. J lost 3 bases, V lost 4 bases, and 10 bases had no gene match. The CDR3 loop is CASSTRQGRGYEQYF. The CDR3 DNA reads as TGCGCCAGCAGCACCCGACAGGGTAGGGGCTACGAGCAGTACTTC.

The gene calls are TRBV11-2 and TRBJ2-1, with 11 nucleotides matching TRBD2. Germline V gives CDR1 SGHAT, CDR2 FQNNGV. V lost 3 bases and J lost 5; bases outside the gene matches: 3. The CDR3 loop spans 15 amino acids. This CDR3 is CASSFTSGGDNEQFF. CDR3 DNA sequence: TGTGCCAGCAGCTTCACTAGCGGGGGTGACAATGAGCAGTTCTTC.

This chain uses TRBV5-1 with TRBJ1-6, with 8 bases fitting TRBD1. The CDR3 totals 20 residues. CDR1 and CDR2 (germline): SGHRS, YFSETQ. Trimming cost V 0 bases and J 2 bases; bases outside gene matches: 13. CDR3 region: CASSLEAGRGQRTYNSPLHF. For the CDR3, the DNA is TGCGCCAGCAGCTTGGAGGCGGGCAGGGGGCAGAGGACCTATAATTCACCCCTCCACTTT. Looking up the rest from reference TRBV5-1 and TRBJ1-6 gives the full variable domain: KAGVTQTPRYLIKTRGQQVTLSCSPISGHRSVSWYQQTPGQGLQFLFEYFSETQRNKGNFPGRFSGRQFSNSRSEMNVSTLELGDSALYLCASSLEAGRGQRTYNSPLHFGNGTRLTVT.

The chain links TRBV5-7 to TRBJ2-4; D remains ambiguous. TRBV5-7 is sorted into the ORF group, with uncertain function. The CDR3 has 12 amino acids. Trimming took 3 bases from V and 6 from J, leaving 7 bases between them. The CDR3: CASSSPGNIQYF. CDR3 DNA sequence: TGTGCCAGCAGCTCCCCGGGAAACATTCAGTACTTC.

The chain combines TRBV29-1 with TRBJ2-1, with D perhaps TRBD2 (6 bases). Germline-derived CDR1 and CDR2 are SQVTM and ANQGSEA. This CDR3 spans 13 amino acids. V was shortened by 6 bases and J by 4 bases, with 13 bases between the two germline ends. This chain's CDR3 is CSVRGEGYNEQFF. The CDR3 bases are TGCAGCGTGCGGGGAGAGGGGTACAATGAGCAGTTCTTC.

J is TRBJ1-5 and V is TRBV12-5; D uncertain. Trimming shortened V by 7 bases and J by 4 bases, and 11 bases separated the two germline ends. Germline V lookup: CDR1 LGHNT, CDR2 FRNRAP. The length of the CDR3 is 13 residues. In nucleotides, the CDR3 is TGTGCTAGTGCCAGGTCCTCTAATCAGCCCCAGCATTTT. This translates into CASARSSNQPQHF.

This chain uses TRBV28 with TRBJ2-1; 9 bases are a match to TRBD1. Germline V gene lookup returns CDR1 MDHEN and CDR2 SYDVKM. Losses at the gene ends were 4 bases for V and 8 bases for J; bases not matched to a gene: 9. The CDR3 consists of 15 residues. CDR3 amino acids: CASSSPTGGLDEQFF. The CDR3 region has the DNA TGTGCCAGCAGTTCTCCGACAGGGGGTTTGGATGAGCAGTTCTTC.

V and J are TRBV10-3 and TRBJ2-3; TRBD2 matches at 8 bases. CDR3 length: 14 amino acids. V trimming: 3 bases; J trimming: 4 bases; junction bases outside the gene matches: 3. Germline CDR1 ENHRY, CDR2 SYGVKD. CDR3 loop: CAISESGGSDTQYF. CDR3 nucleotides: TGTGCCATCAGTGAATCGGGAGGGTCAGATACGCAGTATTTT.

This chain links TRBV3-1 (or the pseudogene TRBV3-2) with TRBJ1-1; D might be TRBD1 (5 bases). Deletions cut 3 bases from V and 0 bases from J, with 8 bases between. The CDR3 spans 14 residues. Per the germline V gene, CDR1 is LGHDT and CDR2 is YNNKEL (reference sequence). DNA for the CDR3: TGTGCCAGCAGCCATAAGACAGTGAACACTGAAGCTTTCTTT. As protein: CASSHKTVNTEAFF.

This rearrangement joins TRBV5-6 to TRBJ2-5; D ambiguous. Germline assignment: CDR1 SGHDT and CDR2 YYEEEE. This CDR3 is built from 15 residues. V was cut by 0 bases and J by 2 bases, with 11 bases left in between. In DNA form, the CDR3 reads TGTGCCAGCAGCTTGGTGGCGGCCGGACAAGAGACCCAGTACTTC. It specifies CASSLVAAGQETQYF.

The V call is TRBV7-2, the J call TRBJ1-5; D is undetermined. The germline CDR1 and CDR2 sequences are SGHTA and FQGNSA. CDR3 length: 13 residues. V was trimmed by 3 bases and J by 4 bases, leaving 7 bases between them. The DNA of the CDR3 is TGTGCCAGCAGCTTCCACAGTAATCAGCCCCAGCATTTT. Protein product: CASSFHSNQPQHF.

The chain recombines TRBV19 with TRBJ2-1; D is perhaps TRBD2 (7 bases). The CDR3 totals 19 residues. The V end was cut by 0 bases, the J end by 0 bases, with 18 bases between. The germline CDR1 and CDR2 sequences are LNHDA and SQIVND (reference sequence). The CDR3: CASSIDGGGRGSSYNEQFF. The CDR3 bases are TGTGCCAGTAGTATAGACGGCGGGGGAAGGGGGAGCTCCTACAATGAGCAGTTCTTC.

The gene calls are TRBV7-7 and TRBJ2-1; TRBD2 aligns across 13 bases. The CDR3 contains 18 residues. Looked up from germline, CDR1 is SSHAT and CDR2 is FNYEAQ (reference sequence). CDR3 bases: TGTGTTAGCAGCTTAAGCGGGACGGGACTAGCGGGGTTGGATGAGCAGTTCTTC. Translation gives CVSSLSGTGLAGLDEQFF.

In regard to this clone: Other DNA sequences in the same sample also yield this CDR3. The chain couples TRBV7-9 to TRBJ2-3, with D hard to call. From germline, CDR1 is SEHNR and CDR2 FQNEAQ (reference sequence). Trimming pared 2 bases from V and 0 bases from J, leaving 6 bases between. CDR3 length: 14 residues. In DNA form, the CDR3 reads TGTGCCAGCAGCTTATCAATTAGCACAGATACGCAGTATTTT. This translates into CASSLSISTDTQYF.

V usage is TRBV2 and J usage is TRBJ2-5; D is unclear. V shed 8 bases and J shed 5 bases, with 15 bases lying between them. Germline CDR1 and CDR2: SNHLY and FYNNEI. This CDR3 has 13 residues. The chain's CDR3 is CASPLERLETQYF. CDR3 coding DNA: TGTGCCAGCCCTCTGGAGAGGTTGGAGACCCAGTACTTC. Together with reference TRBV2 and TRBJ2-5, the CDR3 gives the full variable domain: EPEVTQTPSHQVTQMGQEVILRCVPISNHLYFYWYRQILGQKVEFLVSFYNNEISEKSEIFDDQFSVERPDGSNFTLKIRSTKLEDSAMYFCASPLERLETQYFGPGTRLLVL.

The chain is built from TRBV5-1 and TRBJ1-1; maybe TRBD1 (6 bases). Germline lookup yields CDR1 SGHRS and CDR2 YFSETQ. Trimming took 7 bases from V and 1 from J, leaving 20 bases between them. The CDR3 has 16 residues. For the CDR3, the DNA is TGCGCCAGCCGCAAGATGACAGGCTCGGGGAACACTGAAGCTTTCTTT. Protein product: CASRKMTGSGNTEAFF.

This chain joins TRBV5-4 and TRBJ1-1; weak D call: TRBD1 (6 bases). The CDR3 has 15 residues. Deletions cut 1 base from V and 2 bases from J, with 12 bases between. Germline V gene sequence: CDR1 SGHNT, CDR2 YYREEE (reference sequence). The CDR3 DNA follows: TGTGCCAGCAGCTTGAAACAGGGAGTAAACACTGAAGCTTTCTTT. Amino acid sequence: CASSLKQGVNTEAFF.

This chain's CDR3 is CATSRDGVGAGQGPRGEAFF. CDR3 nucleotides: TGTGCCACCAGCAGAGATGGTGTGGGGGCGGGACAGGGCCCAAGAGGTGAAGCTTTCTTT. This chain joins TRBV15 and TRBJ1-1; 9 nucleotides align to TRBD1. Unmatched junction bases numbered 21, after V lost 0 bases and J lost 7 bases. Germline CDR1 and CDR2: LNHNV and YYDKDF (reference sequence). This CDR3 region has 20 residues.

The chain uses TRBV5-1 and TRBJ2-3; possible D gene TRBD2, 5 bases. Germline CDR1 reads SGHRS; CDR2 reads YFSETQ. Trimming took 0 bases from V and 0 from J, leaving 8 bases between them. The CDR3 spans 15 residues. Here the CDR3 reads CASSLERGSTDTQYF. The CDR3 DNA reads TGCGCCAGCAGCTTGGAGCGCGGGAGCACAGATACGCAGTATTTT.

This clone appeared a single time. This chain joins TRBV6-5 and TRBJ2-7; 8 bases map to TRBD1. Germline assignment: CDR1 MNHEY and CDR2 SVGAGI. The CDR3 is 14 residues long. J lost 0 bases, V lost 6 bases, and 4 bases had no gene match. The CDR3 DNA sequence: TGTGCCAGCAGGTGGGACAGGCGCTCCTACGAGCAGTACTTC. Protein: CASRWDRRSYEQYF.

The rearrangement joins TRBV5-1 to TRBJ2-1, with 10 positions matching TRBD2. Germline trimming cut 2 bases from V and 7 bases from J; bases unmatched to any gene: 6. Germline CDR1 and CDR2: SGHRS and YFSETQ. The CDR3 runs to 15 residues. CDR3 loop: CASSLAGGLINEQFF. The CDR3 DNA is TGCGCCAGCAGCTTAGCGGGGGGGCTAATAAATGAGCAGTTCTTC.

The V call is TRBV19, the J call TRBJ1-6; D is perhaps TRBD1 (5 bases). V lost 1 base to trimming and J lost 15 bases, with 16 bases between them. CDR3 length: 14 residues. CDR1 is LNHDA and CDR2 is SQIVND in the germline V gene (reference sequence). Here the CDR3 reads CASSIVGPPLLLHF. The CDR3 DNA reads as TGTGCCAGTAGTATAGTGGGGCCGCCGCTCCTCCTCCACTTT. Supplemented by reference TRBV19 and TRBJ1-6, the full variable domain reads DGGITQSPKYLFRKEGQNVTLSCEQNLNHDAMYWYRQDPGQGLRLIYYSQIVNDFQKGDIAEGYSVSREKKESFPLTVTSAQKNPTAFYLCASSIVGPPLLLHFGNGTRLTVT.

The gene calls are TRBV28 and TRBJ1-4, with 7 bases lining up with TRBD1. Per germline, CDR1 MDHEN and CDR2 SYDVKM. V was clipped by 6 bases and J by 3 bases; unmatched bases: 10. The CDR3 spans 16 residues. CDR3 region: CASSGAGGEANEKLFF. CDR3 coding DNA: TGTGCCAGCAGCGGGGCAGGGGGTGAGGCTAATGAAAAACTGTTTTTT. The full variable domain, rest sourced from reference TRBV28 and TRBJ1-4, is DVKVTQSSRYLVKRTGEKVFLECVQDMDHENMFWYRQDPGLGLRLIYFSYDVKMKEKGDIPEGYSVSREKKERFSLILESASTNQTSMYLCASSGAGGEANEKLFFGSGTQLSVL.

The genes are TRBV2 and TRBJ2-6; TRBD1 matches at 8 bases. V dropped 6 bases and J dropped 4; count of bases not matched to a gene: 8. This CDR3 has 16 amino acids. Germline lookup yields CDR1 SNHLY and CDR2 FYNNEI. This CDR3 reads CASRGRGRSGANVLTF. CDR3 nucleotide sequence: TGTGCCAGCAGAGGCAGGGGGCGTTCGGGGGCCAACGTCCTGACTTTC.

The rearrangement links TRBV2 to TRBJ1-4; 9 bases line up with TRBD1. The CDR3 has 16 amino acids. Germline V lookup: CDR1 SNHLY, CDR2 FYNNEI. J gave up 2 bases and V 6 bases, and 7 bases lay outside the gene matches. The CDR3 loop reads CASRGSGTGTNEKLFF. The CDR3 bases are TGTGCCAGCAGAGGATCCGGGACAGGGACTAATGAAAAACTGTTTTTT.

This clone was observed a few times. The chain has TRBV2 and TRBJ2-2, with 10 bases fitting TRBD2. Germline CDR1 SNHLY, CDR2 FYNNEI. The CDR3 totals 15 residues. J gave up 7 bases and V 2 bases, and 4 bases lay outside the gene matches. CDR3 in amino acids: CASSELAGAGGELFF. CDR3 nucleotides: TGTGCCAGCAGTGAACTAGCGGGAGCGGGCGGGGAGCTGTTTTTT.

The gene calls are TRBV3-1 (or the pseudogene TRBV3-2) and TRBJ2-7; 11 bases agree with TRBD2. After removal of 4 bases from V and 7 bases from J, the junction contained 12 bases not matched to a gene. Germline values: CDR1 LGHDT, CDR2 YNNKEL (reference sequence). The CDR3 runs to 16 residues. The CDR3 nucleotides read TGTGCCAGCAGCCTGGGACTAGCGGACCCCTACGCGGAGCAGTACTTC. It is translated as CASSLGLADPYAEQYF.